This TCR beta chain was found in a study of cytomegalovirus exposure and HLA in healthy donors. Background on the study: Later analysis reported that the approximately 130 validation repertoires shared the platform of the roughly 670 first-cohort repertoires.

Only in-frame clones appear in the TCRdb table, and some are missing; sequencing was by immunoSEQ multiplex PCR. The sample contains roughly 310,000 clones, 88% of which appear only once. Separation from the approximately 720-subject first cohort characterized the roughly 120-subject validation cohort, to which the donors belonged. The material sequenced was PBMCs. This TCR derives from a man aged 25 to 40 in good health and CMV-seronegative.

The CDR3 DNA follows: TGTGCCAGTACCTCATATCGTAAAGCGAACACTGAAGCTTTCTTT. It yields the protein CASTSYRKANTEAFF. The V gene is TRBV19, the J gene TRBJ1-1; D unclear. Germline V gene sequence: CDR1 LNHDA, CDR2 SQIVND (reference sequence). The CDR3 contains 15 residues. Between the trimmed V and J ends, which lost 7 bases and 1 base, there was a span of 16 bases.